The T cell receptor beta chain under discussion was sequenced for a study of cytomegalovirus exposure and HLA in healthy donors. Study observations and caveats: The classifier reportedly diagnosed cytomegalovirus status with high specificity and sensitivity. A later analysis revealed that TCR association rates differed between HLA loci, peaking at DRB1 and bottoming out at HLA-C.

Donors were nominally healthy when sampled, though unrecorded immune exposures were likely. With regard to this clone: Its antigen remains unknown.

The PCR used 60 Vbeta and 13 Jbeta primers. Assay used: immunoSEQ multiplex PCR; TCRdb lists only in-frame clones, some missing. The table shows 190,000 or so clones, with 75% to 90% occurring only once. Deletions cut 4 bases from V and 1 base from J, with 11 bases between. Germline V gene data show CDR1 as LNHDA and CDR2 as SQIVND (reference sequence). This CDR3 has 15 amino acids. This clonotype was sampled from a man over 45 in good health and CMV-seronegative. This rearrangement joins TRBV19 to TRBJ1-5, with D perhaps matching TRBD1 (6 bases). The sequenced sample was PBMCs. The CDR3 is CASSSTGWSNQPQHF. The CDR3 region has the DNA TGTGCCAGTAGTAGCACAGGGTGGAGCAATCAGCCCCAGCATTTT.